This T cell receptor beta chain derives from a study of graft-versus-host responses after intestinal transplantation (dated by TCRdb to the early 2020s). Turning to the overall study: Multivisceral, liver-intestinal, or isolated intestinal transplants were received by the recipients. Every recipient was given anti-thymocyte globulin induction, followed by approximately 3 years of maintenance tacrolimus and steroids. Bulk TCR-beta CDR3 sequencing was used to track graft-versus-host and host-versus-graft alloreactive T cell clones in the graft, circulation and bone marrow after intestinal transplantation. To identify alloreactive clones, pre-transplant mixed lymphocyte reaction products were sequenced and compared with unstimulated pre-transplant donor and recipient T cells. The cohort enrolled some 23 intestinal transplant recipients, one of whom was a retransplant, and a few patients without pretransplant specimens were excluded. Donor T cell macrochimerism was defined as a peak of at least 4% donor T cells among recipient peripheral blood mononuclear cells. Instead of going to the commercial service, samples from a few later patients were sequenced in-house on an Illumina MiSeq and processed with MiXCR.

Turning to this clone: Its recognized antigen is unknown. Per-base quality was not reported, and no clone a single base away is much larger than it.

Interpreted using the paper, the time point label stands for: cells obtained before transplantation from donor or recipient. CD3+CD4+ and CD3+CD8+ populations were FACS-sorted from unstimulated pre-transplant donor and recipient cells taken from spleen or lymph nodes. Libraries came from the immunoSEQ multiplex PCR assay. For most patients, genomic DNA was isolated with the Qiagen DNeasy Blood and Tissue Kit and sent frozen to Adaptive Biotechnologies for TCR sequencing. Adaptive Biotechnologies carried out high-throughput TCR-beta CDR3 sequencing of genomic DNA for most patients. Processing in the source paper ran as follows. TCR sequencing data for 18 patients were retrieved from Adaptive's ImmunoSEQ software; a few other patients were processed with MiXCR and VDJtools. To correct CD4 versus CD8 sorting errors, sequences present in both subsets at a frequency ratio below 5:1 were removed. CDR3 nucleotide sequences shared between donor and recipient were removed because their origin could not be assigned. To be classed as alloreactive, a clone needed at least 2-fold expansion over unstimulated cells and a minimum CFSE-low frequency of 0.002% (template counts) or 0.001% (read counts). Mappable clones were those detected in sequenced pre-transplant spleen, lymph node, or MLR CFSE-low populations of the donor or recipient. Cumulative frequency of alloreactive clones was calculated as a percentage of all sequences weighted by copy number. The clones in this table, taken by TCRdb from immuneACCESS, are in-frame only. Not every clone is retained; where verified, under half of the shortfall comes from an unresolved V gene, and the cause of the rest is unknown. V and J calls and clone size come straight from that table; D and trimming were deduced from the DNA. The sample table records 35,000 to 45,000 clones; 94% of these occur just once. The ten largest clones add up to 0.2% to 0.25% of the sample.

General study outcomes and caveats: GvH clones were found in recipient bone marrow, and some of the GvH clones appeared earlier in ileal mucosa or blood, which is consistent with an intestinal mucosal origin. In patients with donor T cell macrochimerism, the allografts had high GvH to HvG T cell clonal ratios. Early after transplant, declines in HvG clones were associated with peak levels of circulating GvH clones. The conclusions were limited by the relatively low number and heterogeneity of the intestinal transplant patients.

V sheds 1 base and J sheds 9 bases, leaving 13 bases between their ends. The germline V gene supplies CDR1 LGHNA and CDR2 YSLEER. Including cysteine and phenylalanine, the CDR3 has 14 amino acids. CDR3 DNA only is kept here, 42 bases in frame from base 1. The chain is assembled from TRBV4-3 and TRBJ1-5; the D gene is possibly TRBD1, with 6 bases matching. The sequenced sample was unstimulated CD4+ T cells sorted from spleen or lymph node cells, obtained before transplant. This clonotype originated in a human donor who was the organ donor for an intestinal transplant. The CDR3 region has the sequence CASSQAPGVGPQHF. In nucleotides, the sequence is TGCGCCAGCAGCCAAGCTCCAGGGGTTGGGCCCCAGCATTTT.